Listed here are 3 T cell receptor beta chains from one sample, sequenced in a study of T cell changes during pregnancy in multiple sclerosis. Assay used: immunoSEQ multiplex PCR; TCRdb lists only in-frame clones, some missing. This sample has about 100,000 clones, with roughly nine tenths found just once. This specimen was peripheral blood, taken after pregnancy. Source of these receptors: a female donor with multiple sclerosis, enrolled in a pregnancy study.

The gene calls are TRBV18 and TRBJ2-5; 8 nucleotides line up with TRBD1. The CDR3 length is 14 residues. Germline lookup yields CDR1 KGHSH and CDR2 LQKENI. The J segment lost 5 bases and the V segment lost 4 bases, leaving 6 bases of the junction unmatched. The CDR3 sequence is CASSLTGGRETQYF. The CDR3 DNA is TGTGCCAGCTCACTTACAGGGGGTCGGGAGACCCAGTACTTC.

The CDR3 coding sequence is TGTGCCAGCAGCCAAGATCGGCTAGCGGGGGGTCCTGCAAGCACAGATACGCAGTATTTT. Its translation: CASSQDRLAGGPASTDTQYF. The chain employs TRBV4-2 and TRBJ2-3; 11 bases are shared with TRBD2. From germline, CDR1 is LGHNA and CDR2 YNFKEQ. This CDR3 contains 20 residues. V lost 0 bases to trimming and J lost 0 bases; unmatched junction nucleotides: 11.

The V and J genes are TRBV5-1 and TRBJ1-6; D gene ambiguous. The CDR3 length is 12 residues. Trimming shortened V by 1 base and J by 12 bases, and 8 bases separated the two germline ends. Per germline, CDR1 SGHRS and CDR2 YFSETQ. In DNA, the CDR3 is TGCGCCAGCAGCTTGACATCCGAACCCCTCCACTTT. This gives the protein CASSLTSEPLHF. The full variable domain, completed using reference TRBV5-1 and TRBJ1-6, is KAGVTQTPRYLIKTRGQQVTLSCSPISGHRSVSWYQQTPGQGLQFLFEYFSETQRNKGNFPGRFSGRQFSNSRSEMNVSTLELGDSALYLCASSLTSEPLHFGNGTRLTVT.